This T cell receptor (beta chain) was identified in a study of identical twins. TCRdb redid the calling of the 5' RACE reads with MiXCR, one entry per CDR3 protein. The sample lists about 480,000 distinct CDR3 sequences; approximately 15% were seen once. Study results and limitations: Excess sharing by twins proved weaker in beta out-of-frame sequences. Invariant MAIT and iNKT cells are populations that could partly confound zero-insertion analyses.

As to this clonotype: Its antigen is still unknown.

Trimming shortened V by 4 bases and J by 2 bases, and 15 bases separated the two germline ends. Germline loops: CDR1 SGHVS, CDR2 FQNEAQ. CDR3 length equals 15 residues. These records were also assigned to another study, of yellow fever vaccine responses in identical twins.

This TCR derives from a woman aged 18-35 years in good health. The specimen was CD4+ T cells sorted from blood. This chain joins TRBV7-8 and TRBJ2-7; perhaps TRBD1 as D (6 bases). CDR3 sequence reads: CASSWGHLDAYEQYF. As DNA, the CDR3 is TGTGCCAGCAGCTGGGGACATTTGGATGCCTACGAGCAGTACTTC. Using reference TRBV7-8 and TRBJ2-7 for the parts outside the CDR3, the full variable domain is GAGVSQSPRYKVAKRGQDVALRCDPISGHVSLFWYQQALGQGPEFLTYFQNEAQLDKSGLPSDRFFAERPEGSVSTLKIQRTQQEDSAVYLCASSWGHLDAYEQYFGPGTRLTVT.